This T cell receptor (beta chain) was identified in a study of control samples from healthy donors and cancer patients (dated by TCRdb to 2019 to 2021). The library was prepared using the immunoSEQ multiplex PCR assay. TCRdb re-hosts the immuneACCESS table, in-frame sequences only. Its copies lack some clones; in the studies checked, an unresolved V gene accounts for under half of them, and the cause for the rest is not known. The sample profile shows tens of thousands of clones; around 91% of them were found once. Of the sample, approximately 7% is held by the ten largest clones. The CDR3 sequence holds 16 residues, the cysteine and phenylalanine included. Of all the DNA, just the CDR3 is kept, 48 bases in frame from base 1. CDR1 and CDR2, looked up from the germline V gene (reference sequence), are MNHEY and SMNVEV. Unmatched junction bases come to 9, with V trimmed by 2 bases and J by 5 bases.

Comments on this clone: Its antigen remains undetermined. No much larger clone is present one base from it, and per-base qualities are unavailable.

Input material: blood. The chain is encoded by TRBV27 joined to TRBJ1-1; 9 bases in the middle match TRBD1. This receptor was identified in a man aged 50-60 years in good health. The DNA sequence is given as TGTGCCAGCAGTTTAACCGGGACAGGGAAATTGACTGAAGCTTTCTTT. This yields the protein CASSLTGTGKLTEAFF.